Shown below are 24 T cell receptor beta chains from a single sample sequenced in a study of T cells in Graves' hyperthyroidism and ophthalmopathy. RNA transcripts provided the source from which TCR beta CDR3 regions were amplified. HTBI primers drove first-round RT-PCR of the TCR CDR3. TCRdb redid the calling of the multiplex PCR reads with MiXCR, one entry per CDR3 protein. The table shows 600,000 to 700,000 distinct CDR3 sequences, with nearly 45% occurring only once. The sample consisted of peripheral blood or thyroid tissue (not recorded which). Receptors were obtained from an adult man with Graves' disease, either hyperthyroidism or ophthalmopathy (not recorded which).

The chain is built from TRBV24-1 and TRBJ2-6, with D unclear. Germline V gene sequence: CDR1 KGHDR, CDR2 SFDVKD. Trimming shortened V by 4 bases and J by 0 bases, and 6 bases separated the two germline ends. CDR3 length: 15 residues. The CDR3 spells CATSDAGSGANVLTF. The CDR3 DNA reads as TGTGCCACCAGTGACGCCGGCTCTGGGGCCAACGTCCTGACTTTC.

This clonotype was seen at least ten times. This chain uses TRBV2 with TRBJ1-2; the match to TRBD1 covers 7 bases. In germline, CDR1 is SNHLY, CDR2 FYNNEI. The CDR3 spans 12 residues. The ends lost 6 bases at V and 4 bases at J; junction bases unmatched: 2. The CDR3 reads CASRGQLYGYTF. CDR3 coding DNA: TGTGCCAGCAGGGGACAGCTCTATGGCTACACCTTC.

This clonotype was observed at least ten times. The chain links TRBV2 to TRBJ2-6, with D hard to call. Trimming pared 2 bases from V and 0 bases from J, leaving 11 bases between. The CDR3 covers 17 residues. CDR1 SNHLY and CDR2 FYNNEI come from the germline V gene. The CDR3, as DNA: TGTGCCAGCAGTGAACAGTGGCTCAGCTCTGGGGCCAACGTCCTGACTTTC. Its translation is CASSEQWLSSGANVLTF.

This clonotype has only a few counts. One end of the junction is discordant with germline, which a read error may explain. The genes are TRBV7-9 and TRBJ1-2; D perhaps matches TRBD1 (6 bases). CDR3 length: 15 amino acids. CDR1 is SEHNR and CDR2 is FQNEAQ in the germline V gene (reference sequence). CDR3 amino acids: CASSQEQGRRYGYTF. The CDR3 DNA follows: TGCGCCAGCAGCCAAGAGCAGGGGAGGCGATATGGCTACACCTTC.

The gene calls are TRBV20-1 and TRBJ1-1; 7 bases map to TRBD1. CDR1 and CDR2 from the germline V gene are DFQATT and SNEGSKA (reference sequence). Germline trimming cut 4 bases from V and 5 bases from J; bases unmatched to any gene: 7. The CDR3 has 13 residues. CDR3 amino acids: CSATGGGGTEAFF. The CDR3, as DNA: TGCAGTGCTACAGGGGGAGGAGGGACTGAAGCTTTCTTT.

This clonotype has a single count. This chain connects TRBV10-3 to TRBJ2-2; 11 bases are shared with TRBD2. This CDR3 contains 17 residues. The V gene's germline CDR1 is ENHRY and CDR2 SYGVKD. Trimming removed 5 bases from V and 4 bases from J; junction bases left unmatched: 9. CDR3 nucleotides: TGTGCCATCAGTTTAGCGGGGGGGCCGCGGGTCACCGGGGAGCTGTTTTTT. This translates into CAISLAGGPRVTGELFF.

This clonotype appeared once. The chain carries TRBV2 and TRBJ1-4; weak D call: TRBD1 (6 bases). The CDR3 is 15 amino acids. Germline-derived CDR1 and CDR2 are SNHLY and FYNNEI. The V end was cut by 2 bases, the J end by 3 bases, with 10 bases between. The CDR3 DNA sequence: TGTGCCAGCAGTGAAATCAGGGGAGCTAATGAAAAACTGTTTTTT. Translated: CASSEIRGANEKLFF. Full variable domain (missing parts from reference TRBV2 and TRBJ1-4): EPEVTQTPSHQVTQMGQEVILRCVPISNHLYFYWYRQILGQKVEFLVSFYNNEISEKSEIFDDQFSVERPDGSNFTLKIRSTKLEDSAMYFCASSEIRGANEKLFFGSGTQLSVL.

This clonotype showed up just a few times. The CDR3 DNA follows: TGTGCCAGCAGCCGGTCGACAGGAGGGGGTCAGCCCCAGCATTTT. This codes for CASSRSTGGGQPQHF. The chain couples TRBV9 to TRBJ1-5, with TRBD1 as a possible D gene (6 bases). V was clipped by 4 bases and J by 6 bases, with 17 bases between them. Germline values: CDR1 SGDLS, CDR2 YYNGEE. The CDR3 covers 15 residues.

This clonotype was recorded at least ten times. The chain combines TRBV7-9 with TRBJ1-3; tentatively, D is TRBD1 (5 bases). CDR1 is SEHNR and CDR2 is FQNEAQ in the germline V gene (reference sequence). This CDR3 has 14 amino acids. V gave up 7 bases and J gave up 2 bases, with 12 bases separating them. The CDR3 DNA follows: TGTGCCAGCACAGGGTGGAGGACTGGAAACACCATATATTTT. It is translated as CASTGWRTGNTIYF.

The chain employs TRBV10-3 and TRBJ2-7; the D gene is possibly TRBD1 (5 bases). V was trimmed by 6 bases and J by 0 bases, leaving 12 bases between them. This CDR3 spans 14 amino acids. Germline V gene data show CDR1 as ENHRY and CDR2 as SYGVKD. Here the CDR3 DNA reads TGTGCCATCAGAGGGGTAGGACGCTCCTACGAGCAGTACTTC. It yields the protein CAIRGVGRSYEQYF.

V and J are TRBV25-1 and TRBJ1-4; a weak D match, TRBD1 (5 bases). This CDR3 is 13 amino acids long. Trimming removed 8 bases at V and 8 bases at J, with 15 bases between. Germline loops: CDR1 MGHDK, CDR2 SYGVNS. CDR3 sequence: CASVEAGSEKLFF. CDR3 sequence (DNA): TGTGCCAGCGTTGAGGCAGGGAGCGAAAAACTGTTTTTT.

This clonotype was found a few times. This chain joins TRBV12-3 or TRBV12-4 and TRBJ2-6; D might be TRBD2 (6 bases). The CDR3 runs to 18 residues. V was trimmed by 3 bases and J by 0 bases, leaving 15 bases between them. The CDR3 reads CASSFYVGLISGANVLTF. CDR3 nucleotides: TGTGCCAGCAGTTTCTATGTCGGACTAATCTCTGGGGCCAACGTCCTGACTTTC.

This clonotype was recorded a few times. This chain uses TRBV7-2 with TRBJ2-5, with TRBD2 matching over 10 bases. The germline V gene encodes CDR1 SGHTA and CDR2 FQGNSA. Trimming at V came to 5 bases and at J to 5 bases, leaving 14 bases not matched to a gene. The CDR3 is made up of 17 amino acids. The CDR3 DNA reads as TGTGCCAGCAGCCAAGATGTAGCGGGGGGCGGCGTGGAGACCCAGTACTTC. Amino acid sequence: CASSQDVAGGGVETQYF.

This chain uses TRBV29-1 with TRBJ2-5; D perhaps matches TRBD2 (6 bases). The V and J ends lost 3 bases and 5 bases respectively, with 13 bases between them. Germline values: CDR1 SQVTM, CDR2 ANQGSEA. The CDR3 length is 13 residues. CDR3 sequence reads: CSVEGAGWETQYF. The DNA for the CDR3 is TGCAGCGTTGAGGGTGCGGGGTGGGAGACCCAGTACTTC.

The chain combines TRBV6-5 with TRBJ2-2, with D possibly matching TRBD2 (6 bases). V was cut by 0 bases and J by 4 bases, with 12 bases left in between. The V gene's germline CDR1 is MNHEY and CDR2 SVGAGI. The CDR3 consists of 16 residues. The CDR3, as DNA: TGTGCCAGCAGTTACTCGATTCCTAGCGCCACCGGGGAGCTGTTTTTT. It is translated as CASSYSIPSATGELFF.

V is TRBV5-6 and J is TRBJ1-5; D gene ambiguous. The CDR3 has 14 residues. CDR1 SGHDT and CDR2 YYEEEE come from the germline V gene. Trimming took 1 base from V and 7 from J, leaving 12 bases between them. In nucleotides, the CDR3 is TGTGCCAGCAGCTTGCGAGGGATACACCAGCCCCAGCATTTT. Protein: CASSLRGIHQPQHF.

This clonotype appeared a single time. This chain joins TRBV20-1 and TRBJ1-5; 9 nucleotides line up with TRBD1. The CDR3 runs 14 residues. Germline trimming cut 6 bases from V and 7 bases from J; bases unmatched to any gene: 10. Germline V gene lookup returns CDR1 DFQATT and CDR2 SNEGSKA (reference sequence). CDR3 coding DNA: TGCAGTGCCCTTGGGGGACAGGGCTTGCAGCCCCAGCATTTT. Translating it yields CSALGGQGLQPQHF.

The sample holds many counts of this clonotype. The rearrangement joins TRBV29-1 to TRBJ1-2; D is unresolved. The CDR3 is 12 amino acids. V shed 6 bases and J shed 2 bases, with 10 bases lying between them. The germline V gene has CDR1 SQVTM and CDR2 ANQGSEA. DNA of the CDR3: TGCAGCGTCTCGACATCAAACTATGGCTACACCTTC. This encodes CSVSTSNYGYTF.

This CDR3 reads CASSLPRAEQYF. CDR3 DNA sequence: TGTGCCAGCAGCTTACCCCGGGCGGAGCAGTACTTC. The J gene is TRBJ2-7, the V gene TRBV7-9; D not certain. Germline-derived CDR1 and CDR2 are SEHNR and FQNEAQ (reference sequence). The CDR3 sequence is 12 residues long. Trimming stripped 2 bases from V and 7 bases from J, with 9 bases between.

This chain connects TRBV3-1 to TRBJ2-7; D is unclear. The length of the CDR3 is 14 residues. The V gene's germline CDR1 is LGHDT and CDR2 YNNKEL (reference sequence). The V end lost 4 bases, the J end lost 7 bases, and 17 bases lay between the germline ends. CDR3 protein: CASSPSRVSREQYF. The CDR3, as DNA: TGTGCCAGCAGCCCTAGTAGGGTTTCGAGGGAGCAGTACTTC.

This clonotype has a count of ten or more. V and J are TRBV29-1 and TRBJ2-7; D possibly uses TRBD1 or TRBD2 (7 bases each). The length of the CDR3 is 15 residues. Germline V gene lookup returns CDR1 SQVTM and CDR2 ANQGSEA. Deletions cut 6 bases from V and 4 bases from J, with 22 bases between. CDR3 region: CSVQLHDREGYEQYF. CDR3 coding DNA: TGCAGCGTCCAATTACATGACAGGGAGGGATACGAGCAGTACTTC.

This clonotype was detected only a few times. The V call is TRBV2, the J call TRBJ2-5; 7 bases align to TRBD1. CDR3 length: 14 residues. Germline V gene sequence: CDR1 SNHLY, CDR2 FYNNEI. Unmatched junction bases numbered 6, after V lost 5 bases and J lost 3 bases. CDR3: CASSHRGEEETQYF. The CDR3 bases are TGTGCCAGCAGTCACAGGGGCGAGGAAGAGACCCAGTACTTC.

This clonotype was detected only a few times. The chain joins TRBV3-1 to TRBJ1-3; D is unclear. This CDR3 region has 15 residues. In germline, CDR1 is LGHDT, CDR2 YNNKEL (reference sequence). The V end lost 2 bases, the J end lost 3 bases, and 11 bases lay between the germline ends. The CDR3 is CASSQRRTDGNTIYF. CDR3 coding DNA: TGTGCCAGCAGCCAACGCCGGACCGATGGAAACACCATATATTTT.

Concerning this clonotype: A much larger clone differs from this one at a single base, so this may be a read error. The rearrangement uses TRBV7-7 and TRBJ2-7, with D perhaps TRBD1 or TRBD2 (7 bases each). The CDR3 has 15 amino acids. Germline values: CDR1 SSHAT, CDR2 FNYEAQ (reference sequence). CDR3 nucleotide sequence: TGTGCTAGCAGCTTACGAGGGGGCGGGGGCTACGAGCAGTACTTC. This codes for CASSLRGGGGYEQYF.